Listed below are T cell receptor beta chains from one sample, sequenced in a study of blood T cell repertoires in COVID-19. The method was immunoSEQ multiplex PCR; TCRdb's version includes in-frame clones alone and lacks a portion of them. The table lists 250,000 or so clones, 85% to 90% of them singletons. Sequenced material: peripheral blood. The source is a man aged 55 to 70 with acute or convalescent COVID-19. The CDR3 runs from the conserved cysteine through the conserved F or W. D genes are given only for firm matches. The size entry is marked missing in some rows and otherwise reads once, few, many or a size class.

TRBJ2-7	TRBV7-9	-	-	CASSTTELEQYF	TGTGCCAGCAGCACGACAGAGCTCGAGCAGTACTTC
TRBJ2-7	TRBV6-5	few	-	CASNPPGIHEQYF	TGTGCCAGCAACCCACCAGGAATACACGAGCAGTACTTC
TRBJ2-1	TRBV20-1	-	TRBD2	CRGDSGVQKFF	TGCAGAGGCGATAGCGGGGTCCAAAAGTTCTTC
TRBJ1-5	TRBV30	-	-	CAWSVGPNQPQHF	TGTGCCTGGAGTGTTGGGCCTAATCAGCCCCAGCATTTT
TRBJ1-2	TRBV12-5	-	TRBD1	CASGLETGGRGYTF	TGTGCTAGTGGTTTGGAAACAGGGGGGAGAGGCTACACCTTC
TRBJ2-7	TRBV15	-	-	CATRGTDRYEQYF	TGTGCCACCAGGGGGACGGACAGATACGAGCAGTACTTC
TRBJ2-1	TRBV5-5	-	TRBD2	CASSPGTSGISYNEQFF	TGTGCCAGCAGCCCGGGGACTAGCGGGATTTCCTACAATGAGCAGTTCTTC
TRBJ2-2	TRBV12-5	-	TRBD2	CASGLGLAGRSGGELFF	TGTGCTAGTGGTTTGGGACTAGCGGGACGTAGCGGCGGGGAGCTGTTTTTT
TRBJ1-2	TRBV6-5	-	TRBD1	CASRRTGGVYGYTF	TGTGCCAGCAGACGGACAGGGGGCGTCTATGGCTACACCTTC
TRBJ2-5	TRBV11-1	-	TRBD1	CASSLGQGVETQYF	TGTGCCAGCAGCCTAGGACAGGGGGTGGAGACCCAGTACTTC
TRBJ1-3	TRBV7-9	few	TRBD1	CASSEGTVKGNTIYF	TGTGCCAGCAGCGAGGGGACAGTAAAAGGAAACACCATATATTTT
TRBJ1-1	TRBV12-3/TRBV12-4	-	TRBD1	CASSHGQGAEAFF	TGTGCCAGCAGTCACGGACAGGGGGCTGAAGCTTTCTTT
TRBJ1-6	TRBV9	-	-	CASSVEGTLKNNSPLHF	TGTGCCAGCAGCGTAGAGGGGACACTGAAAAATAATTCACCCCTCCACTTT
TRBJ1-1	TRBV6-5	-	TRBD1	CASSITGTGARGAFF	TGTGCCAGCAGCATTACTGGGACAGGGGCTCGGGGAGCTTTCTTT
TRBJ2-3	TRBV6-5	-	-	CASIGVSPSTDTQYF	TGTGCCAGCATCGGGGTTTCCCCTAGCACAGATACGCAGTATTTT
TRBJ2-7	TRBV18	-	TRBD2	CASSPGTSGNYEQYF	TGTGCCAGCTCACCCGGGACTAGCGGGAACTACGAGCAGTACTTC
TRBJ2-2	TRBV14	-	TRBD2	CASSFPGLELCANTGELFF	TGTGCCAGCAGCTTTCCGGGACTAGAATTGTGCGCGAACACCGGGGAGCTGTTTTTT
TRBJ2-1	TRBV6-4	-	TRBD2	CASSESGLPYNEQFF	TGTGCCAGCAGTGAGTCGGGACTACCCTACAATGAGCAGTTCTTC
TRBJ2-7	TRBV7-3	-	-	CASSLNPSGEQYF	TGTGCCAGCAGCTTAAATCCGTCGGGCGAGCAGTACTTC
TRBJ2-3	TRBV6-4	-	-	CASSARGTAETDTQYF	TGTGCCAGCAGTGCAAGGGGTACCGCCGAAACAGATACGCAGTATTTT
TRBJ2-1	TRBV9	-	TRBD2	CASSVVDRSSGGNEQFF	TGTGCCAGCAGCGTAGTAGACCGGTCTAGCGGGGGAAATGAGCAGTTCTTC
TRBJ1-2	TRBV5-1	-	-	CASSPDLRGYTF	TGCGCCAGCAGCCCGGACTTGAGGGGCTACACCTTC